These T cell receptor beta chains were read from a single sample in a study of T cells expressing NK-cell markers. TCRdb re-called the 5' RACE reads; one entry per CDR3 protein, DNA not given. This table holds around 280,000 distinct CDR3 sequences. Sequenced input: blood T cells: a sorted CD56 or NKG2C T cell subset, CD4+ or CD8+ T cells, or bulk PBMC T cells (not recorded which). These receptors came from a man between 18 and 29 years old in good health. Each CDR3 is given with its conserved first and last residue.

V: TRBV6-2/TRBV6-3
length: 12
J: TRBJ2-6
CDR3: CASTPGANVLTF

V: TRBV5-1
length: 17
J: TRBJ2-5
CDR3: CASSLGLVPRREETQYF

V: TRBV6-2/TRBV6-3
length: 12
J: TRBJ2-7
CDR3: CASSPFSDEQYF

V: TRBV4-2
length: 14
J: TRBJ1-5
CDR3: CASSPPSGAQPQHF

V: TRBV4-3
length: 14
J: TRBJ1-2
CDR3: CASSQHGTVYGYTF

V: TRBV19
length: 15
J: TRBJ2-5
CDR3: CASSTPGGPEETQYF

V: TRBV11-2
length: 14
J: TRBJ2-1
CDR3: CASTGLTLYNEQFF

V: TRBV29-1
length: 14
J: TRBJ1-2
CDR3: CSVERGGGFSGYTF

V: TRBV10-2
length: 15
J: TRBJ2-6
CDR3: CASSEQGSGANVLTF

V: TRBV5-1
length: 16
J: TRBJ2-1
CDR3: CASSLSYPAQPHEQFF

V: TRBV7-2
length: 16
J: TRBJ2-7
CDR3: CASSLGLAGGTDEQYF

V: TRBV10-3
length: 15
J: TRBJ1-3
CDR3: CAISVSLSSGNTIYF

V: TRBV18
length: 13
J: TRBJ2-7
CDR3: CASSRKNSYEQYF

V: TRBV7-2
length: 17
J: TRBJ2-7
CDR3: CASSLVWSVTNTYEQYF

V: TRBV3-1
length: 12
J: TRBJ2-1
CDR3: CASSHGLNEQFF

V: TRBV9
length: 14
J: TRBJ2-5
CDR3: CASSVAPMGETQYF

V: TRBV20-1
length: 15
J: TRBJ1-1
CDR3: CSASPGTGMNTEAFF

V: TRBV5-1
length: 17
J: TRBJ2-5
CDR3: CASSRSGTAGDRETQYF

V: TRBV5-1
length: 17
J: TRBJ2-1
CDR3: CASSLAGSAGVSNEQFF

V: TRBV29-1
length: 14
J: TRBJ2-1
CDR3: CSVEGGLARNEQFF

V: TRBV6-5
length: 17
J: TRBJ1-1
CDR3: CASSYLGTLKGDTEAFF

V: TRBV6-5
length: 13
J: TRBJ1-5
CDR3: CASSLIQQGPQHF

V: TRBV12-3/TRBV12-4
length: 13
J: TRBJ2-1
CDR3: CASSLGQVGEQFF

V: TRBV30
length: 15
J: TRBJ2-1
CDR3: CAWRLKGHQSNEQFF

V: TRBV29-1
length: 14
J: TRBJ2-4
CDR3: CSVEGGARGNIQYF

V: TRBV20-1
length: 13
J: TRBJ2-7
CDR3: CSARWVTDYEQYF

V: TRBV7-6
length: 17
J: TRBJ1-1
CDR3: CASSLIMGGGKDTEAFF

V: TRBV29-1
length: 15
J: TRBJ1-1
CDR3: CSVTGAGLMNTEAFF

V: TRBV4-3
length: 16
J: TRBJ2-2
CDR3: CASSQVFARSTGELFF

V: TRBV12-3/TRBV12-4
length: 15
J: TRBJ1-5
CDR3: CASSSILRGNQPQHF

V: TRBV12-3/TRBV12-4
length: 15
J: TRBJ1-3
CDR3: CASSLRTVDGNTIYF

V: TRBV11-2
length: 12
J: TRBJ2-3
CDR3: CASSLIAGGPYF

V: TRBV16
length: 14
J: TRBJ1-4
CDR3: CASSQQGAGEKLFF

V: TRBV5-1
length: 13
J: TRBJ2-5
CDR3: CASSWDSKGTQYF

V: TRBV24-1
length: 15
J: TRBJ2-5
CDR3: CATSDPGVVGETQYF

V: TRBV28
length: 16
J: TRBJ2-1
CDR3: CASSSGGGPRDNEQFF